This TCR beta chain was documented in a study of post-analysis software for immune sequencing data (dated by TCRdb to the mid-2010s). Background on the whole study: Recorded disease courses included relapsing-remitting, secondary progressive and progressive-relapsing multiple sclerosis, with some patients lacking subtype annotation. The patient repertoires were compared against some twelve previously published healthy control repertoires obtained from donors aged roughly 6 to 28 years. A subset of samples was prepared in parallel using single-end sample barcoding, then pooled and co-amplified after Illumina adapter ligation.

To demonstrate the VDJtools post-analysis software, the study profiled TCR beta repertoires from the peripheral blood of 13 young patients with multiple sclerosis. The multiple sclerosis patients were children and adolescents between about 6 and 16 years of age. What the authors observed across the whole study: Normalized Chao1 diversity was significantly lower in multiple sclerosis patients than controls, suggesting substantial peripheral T-cell clonal expansion. The multiple sclerosis patient group was slightly younger than the control group. Direct clustering with F measure showed strong co-clustering of samples prepared in the same batch, prompting a batch-effect correction. Patients showed significantly higher frequencies than controls for 4 or 5 TRBV segments, among them TRBV5-6, TRBV5-1 and TRBV20-1.

Concerning this clonotype: Its specific antigen is unknown. No quality values exist for individual bases; no much larger clone is one base distant.

Library generation was performed with PCR. TCRdb records Illumina HiSeq 2500 as the sequencer. To reduce PCR and sequencing biases, unique molecular identifiers were built into the TCR beta cDNA libraries. Per 1 to 10 million input T cells, roughly 500,000 cDNA molecules were obtained, such that each molecule approximated one T cell. The patient libraries were prepared and sequenced using the same protocol as the earlier healthy control dataset. Samples belonging to the same batch were prepared together, multiplexed and sequenced on a shared HiSeq lane. In the original analysis: Raw barcoded reads were processed with MIGEC, and single-read molecular identifier groups were discarded before consensus assembly and CDR3 extraction. Clonotype tables were post-analysed with VDJtools, normalizing diversity by down-sampling all datasets to the smallest sample size. To correct batch-related cross-sample contamination, repertoire overlap clustering matched CDR3 amino acid sequences but not nucleotide sequences. TCRdb reanalyzed the raw reads on its own, using fastp at Q25 for trimming and MiXCR for clone calling, and kept in-frame beta chains. One record per CDR3 amino acid sequence lists the most common genes and DNA. The V and J calls, along with clone size, are taken from TCRdb and not from the paper's own processing. The sample table shows 450,000 to 650,000 distinct CDR3 sequences, and roughly two fifths are seen once. In total, the top ten clones hold approximately 1.7% of the sample.

The CDR3 starts with the cysteine, ends with the phenylalanine, and has 15 residues. The retained sequence is limited to the CDR3, 45 bases, with the frame set at the first base. CDR1 MNHEY and CDR2 SVGAGI are derived from the germline V gene. V is pruned by 5 bases and J by 5 bases, leaving 6 bases of the junction without a gene match. The rearranged segments are TRBV6-5 and TRBJ1-1; TRBD1 lines up with 12 middle nucleotides. The sequencing sample was made of blood. This TCR came from a girl aged 5 to 17 with multiple sclerosis. The DNA reads TGTGCCAGCAGTGACGAGGGACAGGGGGCGACTGAAGCTTTCTTT. Its coded protein is CASSDEGQGATEAFF.